One sample yielded the 27 T cell receptor beta chains listed below, sequenced in a study of identical twins listed by TCRdb under 2016. The library was built by means of 5' RACE. Sequencing was performed on an Illumina HiSeq 2000. Through fastp at Q25 and MiXCR, TCRdb rebuilt clones from the public reads, retaining in-frame beta chains. CDR3 protein duplicates are merged, each entry listing the most common genes and DNA. This sample gives 700,000 or so distinct CDR3 sequences in total; 20% to 25% of them show up just once. The ten largest clones capture 4.3% of the sample. The same sample was also studied in work on T cells expressing NK-cell markers.

Source material: PBMCs. Receptors were obtained from a woman between 18 and 29 years old in good health.

The V call is TRBV7-3, the J call TRBJ2-2; D might be TRBD1 or TRBD2, each matching 6 bases. V shed 5 bases and J shed 7 bases, with 14 bases lying between them. CDR1 SGHTA and CDR2 FQGTGA come from the germline V gene. CDR3 length equals 14 residues. For the CDR3, the DNA is TGTGCCAGCAGCCGACGGGGGCTCGACGGGGAGCTGTTTTTT. Residues: CASSRRGLDGELFF.

V is TRBV5-5 and J is TRBJ2-3, with a possible D match to TRBD1 (5 bases). Germline V gene lookup returns CDR1 SGHKS and CDR2 YYEKEE (reference sequence). The CDR3 is 15 amino acids. Trimming stripped 0 bases from V and 5 bases from J, with 13 bases between. The CDR3 reads CASSLGQGPLDTQYF. Here the CDR3 DNA reads TGTGCCAGCAGCTTGGGTCAGGGCCCCTTAGATACGCAGTATTTT. Full variable domain (remainder filled in from reference TRBV5-5 and TRBJ2-3): DAGVTQSPTHLIKTRGQQVTLRCSPISGHKSVSWYQQVLGQGPQFIFQYYEKEERGRGNFPDRFSARQFPNYSSELNVNALLLGDSALYLCASSLGQGPLDTQYFGPGTRLTVL.

This chain links TRBV7-2 with TRBJ2-7; 9 bases agree with TRBD1. Germline V gene data show CDR1 as SGHTA and CDR2 as FQGNSA. V was pared by 5 bases and J by 7 bases, with 9 bases of the junction left unmatched. CDR3 size: 14 residues. This chain's CDR3 is CASSPRTGAEEQYF. CDR3 in DNA: TGTGCCAGCAGCCCGAGGACAGGGGCAGAAGAGCAGTACTTC. The variable domain in full, completed from reference TRBV7-2 and TRBJ2-7, reads GAGVSQSPSNKVTEKGKDVELRCDPISGHTALYWYRQSLGQGLEFLIYFQGNSAPDKSGLPSDRFSAERTGGSVSTLTIQRTQQEDSAVYLCASSPRTGAEEQYFGPGTRLTVT.

In its sample, this clonotype was seen many times. The chain uses TRBV5-6 and TRBJ2-1; 13 bases match TRBD2. Trimming at V came to 4 bases and at J to 6 bases, leaving 4 bases not matched to a gene. Germline-derived CDR1 and CDR2 are SGHDT and YYEEEE. The CDR3 runs to 15 residues. As DNA, the CDR3 is TGTGCCAGCAGCGTTACTAGCGGGGGGGCCAATGAGCAGTTCTTC. Encoded protein: CASSVTSGGANEQFF.

The chain combines TRBV7-9 with TRBJ2-4; no clear D. In germline, CDR1 is SEHNR, CDR2 FQNEAQ (reference sequence). Trimming shortened V by 0 bases and J by 8 bases, and 8 bases separated the two germline ends. The CDR3 spans 13 residues. The CDR3: CASSLAARDIQYF. CDR3 sequence (DNA): TGTGCCAGCAGCTTAGCAGCTCGAGACATTCAGTACTTC.

This clonotype was picked up many times. The chain employs TRBV9 and TRBJ2-7; TRBD2 matches 10 bases. V shed 3 bases and J 4 bases; nucleotides not matched to a gene: 7. Germline V gives CDR1 SGDLS, CDR2 YYNGEE. The CDR3 consists of 15 residues. In nucleotides, the CDR3 is TGTGCCAGCAGCGGCGCTAGCGGGAGTTTTTACGAGCAGTACTTC. It yields the protein CASSGASGSFYEQYF.

The table lists this clonotype with a few counts. The chain has TRBV7-2 and TRBJ2-5, with 10 bases identical to TRBD1. The CDR3 has 14 residues. V shed 10 bases, J shed 5 bases, and the junction held 10 bases outside the gene matches. The V gene's germline CDR1 is SGHTA and CDR2 FQGNSA. The CDR3 is CATGRDRGVETQYF. The CDR3 DNA is TGTGCCACTGGCCGGGACAGGGGAGTGGAGACCCAGTACTTC.

There are a few counts of this clonotype. CDR3 amino acids: CASSVLPGLAGGSDEQFF. The CDR3 DNA reads TGCGCCAGCAGCGTGCTCCCGGGACTAGCGGGAGGAAGCGATGAGCAGTTCTTC. J is TRBJ2-1 and V is TRBV5-1; 15 nucleotides agree with TRBD2. With V trimmed by 4 bases and J by 8 bases, 13 bases remained unmatched. The germline gives CDR1 SGHRS, CDR2 YFSETQ. CDR3 size: 18 residues.

This chain joins TRBV20-1 and TRBJ2-3; 7 bases are a match to TRBD2. The CDR3 extends over 12 amino acids. The V gene end was trimmed by 6 bases and the J gene end by 5 bases; junction bases not matched to a gene: 5. The V gene's germline CDR1 is DFQATT and CDR2 SNEGSKA (reference sequence). The CDR3 DNA is TGCAGTGCCACCACGGGGGGAGATACGCAGTATTTT. Protein: CSATTGGDTQYF.

This clonotype was observed a few times. J is TRBJ1-2 and V is TRBV7-9, with D perhaps TRBD1 (6 bases). CDR3 length: 13 residues. Germline CDR1 reads SEHNR; CDR2 reads FQNEAQ (reference sequence). Trimming pared 5 bases from V and 8 bases from J, leaving 15 bases between. In nucleotides, the CDR3 is TGTGCCAGCAGCCATGACAGGACGGGAGGCTACACCTTC. It is translated as CASSHDRTGGYTF.

The J gene is TRBJ1-3, the V gene TRBV27, with D unresolved. Deletions cut 4 bases from V and 0 bases from J, with 10 bases between. This CDR3 is 15 amino acids long. CDR1 MNHEY and CDR2 SMNVEV come from the germline V gene (reference sequence). CDR3: CASSSTWSSGNTIYF. CDR3 coding DNA: TGTGCCAGCAGTTCCACCTGGAGCTCTGGAAACACCATATATTTT.

A few counts support this clonotype. The J gene is TRBJ2-7, the V gene TRBV7-9, with a weak D call TRBD2 (5 bases). V gave up 5 bases and J gave up 6 bases, with 14 bases separating them. CDR1 and CDR2 from the germline V gene are SEHNR and FQNEAQ (reference sequence). The CDR3 runs 13 residues. The CDR3 DNA reads TGTGCCAGCAGCCCTCGGACTCAAACCGAGCAGTACTTC. This sequence encodes CASSPRTQTEQYF.

The rearrangement uses TRBV12-3 or TRBV12-4 and TRBJ2-5, with 7 positions matching TRBD2. V shed 8 bases, J shed 2 bases, and the junction held 8 bases outside the gene matches. The CDR3 contains 14 residues. In nucleotides, the CDR3 is TGTGCCAGCGGTTGGCGACTAGCTCAAGAGACCCAGTACTTC. Translating gives CASGWRLAQETQYF.

V and J are TRBV5-1 and TRBJ2-7; TRBD2 is a possible D gene (5 bases). V lost 3 bases, J lost 2 bases, and 12 bases lay in between. Germline CDR1 and CDR2: SGHRS and YFSETQ. The CDR3 sequence is 14 residues long. The CDR3 bases are TGCGCCAGCAGCTCCGGGAACCCTGCCTACGAGCAGTACTTC. Translating gives CASSSGNPAYEQYF.

The table lists this clonotype with a few counts. One junction end does not reproduce the germline sequence, and a read error may be involved. The CDR3 DNA reads TGTGCCAGCAGTTTAGGGCCCGGCTACGAGCAGTACTTC. Translation gives CASSLGPGYEQYF. The rearrangement links TRBV5-1 to TRBJ2-7; D not resolved. The CDR3 contains 13 residues. The germline CDR1 and CDR2 sequences are SGHRS and YFSETQ.

The chain carries TRBV27 and TRBJ1-1; D uncertain. V lost 5 bases, J lost 4 bases, and 11 bases lay in between. Germline values: CDR1 MNHEY, CDR2 SMNVEV (reference sequence). This CDR3 region has 13 residues. The CDR3 DNA is TGTGCCAGCAGTAGAGGTGGGAGCACTGAAGCTTTCTTT. Translation gives CASSRGGSTEAFF.

The sample holds a few counts of this clonotype. The chain employs TRBV12-3 or TRBV12-4 and TRBJ1-2; D is unresolved. The V and J ends lost 0 bases and 8 bases respectively, with 16 bases between them. The CDR3 is 15 amino acids. For the CDR3, the DNA is TGTGCCAGCAGTTTAGCGGCCGGGAGGAGTGGGGGCTACACCTTC. Translating gives CASSLAAGRSGGYTF.

In its sample, this clonotype was seen many times. This chain uses TRBV7-2 with TRBJ2-5; 7 bases line up with TRBD1. The CDR3 loop spans 15 amino acids. J lost 2 bases, V lost 5 bases, and 8 bases had no gene match. Germline V CDR1 and CDR2: SGHTA, FQGNSA. CDR3 loop: CASSRRTGQQETQYF. The CDR3 DNA reads TGTGCCAGCAGCCGCCGGACAGGACAACAAGAGACCCAGTACTTC.

A few counts support this clonotype. The V call is TRBV5-1, the J call TRBJ2-5; D not certain. V dropped 2 bases and J dropped 4 bases, with 15 bases sitting between them. The germline V gene encodes CDR1 SGHRS and CDR2 YFSETQ. The CDR3 contains 15 residues. The CDR3 DNA sequence: TGCGCCAGCAGCTTAAACGCAAAGTTGCGAGAGACCCAGTACTTC. Translation: CASSLNAKLRETQYF.

There are a few counts of this clonotype. In DNA form, the CDR3 reads TGTGCCAGCAGCTTTAGCTCTGTGGTCAATGAGCAGTTCTTC. Protein product: CASSFSSVVNEQFF. The J gene is TRBJ2-1, the V gene TRBV11-3; no firm D call. V was cut by 3 bases and J by 6 bases, with 12 bases left in between. The CDR3 covers 14 residues. Germline CDR1 SGHNT, CDR2 YENEEA.

This clonotype was found a few times. The chain employs TRBV29-1 and TRBJ2-7; 7 nucleotides line up with TRBD1. The CDR3 has 11 amino acids. Trimming cost V 6 bases and J 5 bases; bases outside gene matches: 4. Germline values: CDR1 SQVTM, CDR2 ANQGSEA. The CDR3 DNA reads as TGCAGCGTCACACAGGGGAACGAGCAGTACTTC. Protein product: CSVTQGNEQYF.

At least ten counts were recorded for this clonotype. This chain joins TRBV5-1 and TRBJ1-4; no clear D. The V and J ends lost 4 bases and 3 bases respectively, with 10 bases between them. The germline V gene has CDR1 SGHRS and CDR2 YFSETQ. This CDR3 has 14 residues. The CDR3 here is CASSRGLPNEKLFF. CDR3 coding DNA: TGCGCCAGCAGCCGAGGGCTCCCTAATGAAAAACTGTTTTTT.

In this sample, this clonotype turned up a few times. This CDR3 is CSVGEGAQDGYTF. Here the CDR3 DNA reads TGCAGCGTTGGTGAAGGGGCGCAGGATGGCTACACCTTC. The chain couples TRBV29-1 to TRBJ1-2, with a weak D call TRBD1 (5 bases). This CDR3 spans 13 amino acids. Between the trimmed V and J ends, which lost 4 bases and 6 bases, there was a span of 15 bases. Germline V CDR1 and CDR2: SQVTM, ANQGSEA.

This clonotype was recorded at least ten times. The chain carries TRBV3-1 and TRBJ2-5, with TRBD1 matching 7 bases. Germline V gives CDR1 LGHDT, CDR2 YNNKEL (reference sequence). CDR3 length: 13 amino acids. The trim removed 4 bases at V and 4 bases at J, leaving 3 bases unmatched. CDR3 nucleotide sequence: TGTGCCAGCAGCCCCGGACAGGTAGAGACCCAGTACTTC. Its translation is CASSPGQVETQYF.

This clonotype has a single count. The rearrangement links TRBV6-2 or TRBV6-3 to TRBJ1-1; TRBD1 is a possible D gene (5 bases). Germline CDR1 and CDR2: MNHEY and SVGEGT. Trimming shortened V by 10 bases and J by 4 bases, and 19 bases separated the two germline ends. The CDR3 runs to 14 residues. The CDR3 loop is CAINRGGSGTEAFF. The CDR3 bases are TGTGCCATCAACCGGGGCGGTAGCGGCACTGAAGCTTTCTTT.

This clonotype was counted at least ten times. V gene TRBV27 combines with J gene TRBJ2-1; 12 positions match TRBD2. J gave up 6 bases and V 7 bases, and 4 bases lay outside the gene matches. Per germline, CDR1 MNHEY and CDR2 SMNVEV (reference sequence). This CDR3 comprises 14 residues. The CDR3 region has the DNA TGTGCCAGCACTACTAGCGGGGGGATCAATGAGCAGTTCTTC. This sequence encodes CASTTSGGINEQFF.

The chain uses TRBV7-9 and TRBJ2-7; TRBD1 matches 10 bases. V dropped 3 bases and J dropped 5; count of bases not matched to a gene: 7. Germline CDR1 is SEHNR and CDR2 is FQNEAQ (reference sequence). This CDR3 comprises 15 residues. CDR3 amino acids: CASSFWGQGMNEQYF. The CDR3 DNA reads as TGTGCCAGCAGCTTTTGGGGACAGGGGATGAACGAGCAGTACTTC.